Below are 21 T cell receptor beta chains sequenced from a single sample in a study of shared clonotypes between healthy human individuals. Clones were sequenced by immunoSEQ multiplex PCR, and TCRdb holds only the in-frame ones, with some missing. In the table there are 2 million to 3 million clones, roughly 93% of which are singletons. Sequences were obtained from naive CD4+ T cells from PBMCs. Subset of the sample: CD45RA+ positively selected. These receptors came from a young man in good health. Some clones in this sample may be carry-over from other donors' samples.

The V and J genes are TRBV9 and TRBJ1-3, with D possibly TRBD1 on 6 matching bases. The V end lost 1 base, the J end lost 2 bases, and 13 bases lay between the germline ends. The CDR3 covers 16 residues. Germline loops: CDR1 SGDLS, CDR2 YYNGEE. The CDR3: CASSVKIAGAGNTIYF. CDR3 nucleotide sequence: TGTGCCAGCAGCGTAAAAATTGCAGGGGCTGGAAACACCATATATTTT.

The rearrangement joins TRBV6-5 to TRBJ1-6; D perhaps matches TRBD1 (6 bases). The CDR3 is 16 amino acids. Germline assignment: CDR1 MNHEY and CDR2 SVGAGI. Trimming cost V 0 bases and J 10 bases, with 16 bases left between them. The CDR3 bases are TGTGCCAGCAGTTACTCGAGGCCAGGGGTTCGATCACCCCTCCACTTT. Translated: CASSYSRPGVRSPLHF.

The CDR3 coding sequence is TGTGCCATCAGTGATGAAGGCTACGAGCAGTACTTC. This gives the protein CAISDEGYEQYF. J is TRBJ2-7 and V is TRBV10-3; D remains unclear. Germline CDR1 and CDR2: ENHRY and SYGVKD. This CDR3 contains 12 residues. The germline V and J ends were trimmed by 3 bases and 3 bases, with 6 bases remaining between them.

V usage is TRBV21-1 and J usage is TRBJ1-6; the table's D gene call, TRBD1, was not cross checked with the DNA. TRBV21-1 is shown as a pseudogene. The CDR3 is 16 residues long. This chain's CDR3 is CASSPTGGVGNSPLHF. The CDR3 DNA reads as TGTGCCAGCAGCCCAACAGGGGGCGTTGGTAATTCACCCCTCCACTTT.

The rearrangement uses TRBV7-3 and TRBJ2-1, with 10 bases matching TRBD2. CDR1 is SGHTA, CDR2 FQGTGA, per germline. After removal of 5 bases from V and 1 base from J, the junction contained 5 bases not matched to a gene. The CDR3 totals 16 residues. CDR3 bases: TGTGCCAGCAGCGCCCAAGCGGGAGGGTCCTACAATGAGCAGTTCTTC. This translates into CASSAQAGGSYNEQFF.

The V gene is TRBV6-6, the J gene TRBJ1-1; 8 bases fit TRBD1. This CDR3 has 15 residues. V was pared by 6 bases and J by 3 bases, with 9 bases of the junction left unmatched. From germline, CDR1 is MNHNY and CDR2 SVGAGI (reference sequence). The CDR3 DNA is TGTGCCAGCAGGCCCGGACAGGGCCGGGACACTGAAGCTTTCTTT. This translates into CASRPGQGRDTEAFF.

A word on this clone: The sample carries other DNA sequences with the same CDR3. This sequence joins TRBV6-5 and TRBJ1-5; possibly TRBD1 for D (6 bases). CDR3 size: 15 residues. The V and J ends lost 2 bases and 1 base respectively, with 9 bases between them. Looked up from germline, CDR1 is MNHEY and CDR2 is SVGAGI. CDR3 nucleotide sequence: TGTGCCAGCAGTTACGGGGGCGGAAGCAATCAGCCCCAGCATTTT. Translation gives CASSYGGGSNQPQHF.

The V and J genes are TRBV5-4 and TRBJ2-7; 10 bases fit TRBD2. V lost 2 bases to trimming and J lost 3 bases; unmatched junction nucleotides: 5. Looked up from germline, CDR1 is SGHNT and CDR2 is YYREEE (reference sequence). There are 15 residues in the CDR3. The CDR3 DNA is TGTGCCAGCAGCTTTTCCCCTAGCGGGAGCTACGAGCAGTACTTC. Translating it yields CASSFSPSGSYEQYF.

Remarks on this clone: This same CDR3 is encoded by further DNA sequences in the sample. The CDR3 sequence: CASSPGGSNQPQHF. In DNA, the CDR3 is TGTGCCAGCAGTCCAGGGGGATCAAATCAGCCCCAGCATTTT. J is TRBJ1-5 and V is TRBV28; TRBD1 matches 7 bases. V lost 5 bases and J lost 4; bases outside the gene matches: 5. Germline V gene lookup returns CDR1 MDHEN and CDR2 SYDVKM. The CDR3 has 14 residues.

The chain is built from TRBV11-1 and TRBJ1-1, with D hard to call. Germline V gene data show CDR1 as SGHAT and CDR2 as FQDESV (reference sequence). V was shortened by 5 bases and J by 0 bases, with 13 bases between the two germline ends. This CDR3 comprises 15 residues. CDR3: CASSPRRALNTEAFF. The CDR3 nucleotides read TGTGCCAGCAGCCCCCGACGGGCCTTGAACACTGAAGCTTTCTTT.

The V and J genes are TRBV6-1 and TRBJ2-3; 7 bases line up with TRBD2. Germline CDR1 reads MNHNS; CDR2 reads SASEGT. There are 14 residues in the CDR3. After removal of 6 bases from V and 4 bases from J, the junction contained 7 bases not matched to a gene. The CDR3 DNA follows: TGTGCCAGCAGGCGGGAGTACGAGCCAGATACGCAGTATTTT. Protein sequence: CASRREYEPDTQYF.

The chain recombines TRBV29-1 with TRBJ2-7, with 9 bases lining up with TRBD1. V trimming: 7 bases; J trimming: 6 bases; junction bases outside the gene matches: 10. The germline gives CDR1 SQVTM, CDR2 ANQGSEA. This CDR3 is built from 13 residues. CDR3 sequence (DNA): TGCAGCGCCCCGGGGACAGGGTTTGGCGAGCAGTACTTC. Encoded protein: CSAPGTGFGEQYF.

This clone has a single count. The chain recombines TRBV6-1 with TRBJ2-5; D possibly corresponds to TRBD2 (6 bases). The length of the CDR3 is 16 residues. Germline CDR1 MNHNS, CDR2 SASEGT. Trimming stripped 2 bases from V and 1 base from J, with 14 bases between. For the CDR3, the DNA is TGTGCCAGCAGTGAACCCCGCACTAGCATCCAAGAGACCCAGTACTTC. Its protein product is CASSEPRTSIQETQYF.

The chain combines TRBV14 with TRBJ1-1; D perhaps matches TRBD1 (5 bases). The germline V gene has CDR1 SGHDN and CDR2 FVKESK. V was cut by 7 bases and J by 7 bases, with 13 bases left in between. CDR3 length: 12 residues. The CDR3 DNA sequence: TGTGCCAGCACCGCCGGGGGGGTTGAAGCTTTCTTT. It is translated as CASTAGGVEAFF.

The chain carries TRBV30 and TRBJ2-1, with 7 bases lining up with TRBD2. V was clipped by 0 bases and J by 5 bases; unmatched bases: 4. CDR1 GTSNPN and CDR2 SVGIG come from the germline V gene (reference sequence). The length of the CDR3 is 14 residues. Here the CDR3 reads CAWSVTSADNEQFF. The CDR3 DNA is TGTGCCTGGAGTGTAACTAGCGCAGACAATGAGCAGTTCTTC.

Only a few counts were recorded for this clone. V and J are TRBV10-3 and TRBJ1-1; 7 positions match TRBD1. Germline trimming cut 3 bases from V and 4 bases from J; bases unmatched to any gene: 5. The CDR3 extends over 14 amino acids. CDR1 is ENHRY, CDR2 SYGVKD, per germline. The CDR3 loop reads CAISDTDRATEAFF. The CDR3 bases are TGTGCCATCAGTGATACCGACAGGGCCACTGAAGCTTTCTTT.

This chain links TRBV5-1 with TRBJ2-7; 7 nucleotides agree with TRBD2. CDR3 length: 15 residues. V lost 5 bases, J lost 2 bases, and 10 bases stayed unmatched. CDR1 is SGHRS, CDR2 YFSETQ, per germline. CDR3 amino acids: CASRINSGSPYEQYF. CDR3 DNA sequence: TGCGCCAGCAGGATAAATAGCGGGTCCCCCTACGAGCAGTACTTC. The full variable domain, completed using reference TRBV5-1 and TRBJ2-7, is KAGVTQTPRYLIKTRGQQVTLSCSPISGHRSVSWYQQTPGQGLQFLFEYFSETQRNKGNFPGRFSGRQFSNSRSEMNVSTLELGDSALYLCASRINSGSPYEQYFGPGTRLTVT.

This chain joins TRBV7-9 and TRBJ1-3, with 7 bases aligning to TRBD1. The CDR3 totals 15 residues. The germline V gene encodes CDR1 SEHNR and CDR2 FQNEAQ (reference sequence). V was clipped by 1 base and J by 3 bases; unmatched bases: 3. CDR3 in amino acids: CASSLVGDSGNTIYF. CDR3 bases: TGTGCCAGCAGCTTAGTAGGGGACAGTGGAAACACCATATATTTT.

The chain uses TRBV7-6 and TRBJ2-3; 11 bases map to TRBD2. Trimming at V came to 5 bases and at J to 2 bases, leaving 6 bases not matched to a gene. Germline values: CDR1 SGHVS, CDR2 FNYEAQ. The CDR3 has 16 residues. For the CDR3, the DNA is TGTGCCAGCAGCCCCCTGACTAGCGGGGTCACAGATACGCAGTATTTT. Its translation is CASSPLTSGVTDTQYF. Supplemented by reference TRBV7-6 and TRBJ2-3, the full variable domain reads GAGVSQSPRYKVTKRGQDVALRCDPISGHVSLYWYRQALGQGPEFLTYFNYEAQQDKSGLPNDRFSAERPEGSISTLTIQRTEQRDSAMYRCASSPLTSGVTDTQYFGPGTRLTVL.

This rearrangement joins TRBV19 to TRBJ2-7; 7 positions match TRBD1. The CDR3 is made up of 14 amino acids. Germline CDR1 reads LNHDA; CDR2 reads SQIVND (reference sequence). With V trimmed by 5 bases and J by 0 bases, 4 bases remained unmatched. The chain's CDR3 is CASSPGQASYEQYF. DNA for the CDR3: TGTGCCAGTAGTCCCGGACAGGCCTCCTACGAGCAGTACTTC.

The CDR3 loop reads CASSSYLHPGQNTGELFF. The CDR3 DNA is TGTGCCAGCAGCTCCTATCTCCATCCGGGGCAAAACACCGGGGAGCTGTTTTTT. The chain has TRBV11-3 and TRBJ2-2; perhaps D is TRBD1 or TRBD2 (5 bases each). V was cut by 4 bases and J by 2 bases, with 20 bases left in between. This CDR3 region has 18 residues. Germline lookup yields CDR1 SGHNT and CDR2 YENEEA. Complete variable domain (other parts from reference TRBV11-3 and TRBJ2-2): EAGVVQSPRYKIIEKKQPVAFWCNPISGHNTLYWYLQNLGQGPELLIRYENEEAVDDSQLPKDRFSAERLKGVDSTLKIQPAELGDSAVYLCASSSYLHPGQNTGELFFGEGSRLTVL.